The rows below give T cell receptor beta chains drawn from one sample of a study of blood T cells in healthy people across ages. TCRdb independently ran MiXCR on the 5' RACE reads; one entry per CDR3 protein. The sample shows about 1.6 million distinct CDR3 sequences, around 36% of them seen only once. Sample: blood. The source of these receptors is a woman younger than 45 in good health. CDR3s include the opening cysteine and the closing phenylalanine or tryptophan. A D gene is named only where the DNA matches it firmly. Size tells how often a clone was seen (once, few, many) or the class of an expanded clone, and some rows leave it out.

len: 14
d_gene: -
v_gene: TRBV5-6
j_gene: TRBJ1-4
abundance: -
CDR3nt: TGTGCCAGCAGCCCCCGCGGGGGAAGAGAAAAACTGTTTTTT
CDR3aa: CASSPRGGREKLFF

len: 11
d_gene: -
v_gene: TRBV20-1
j_gene: TRBJ2-7
abundance: many
CDR3nt: TGCAGTGCTCTCAGGGGAATAGAGCAGTACTTC
CDR3aa: CSALRGIEQYF

len: 14
d_gene: -
v_gene: TRBV3-1
j_gene: TRBJ1-1
abundance: few
CDR3nt: TGTGCCAGCAGCCAAGTGGACATAACCACTGAAGCTTTCTTT
CDR3aa: CASSQVDITTEAFF

len: 15
d_gene: -
v_gene: TRBV4-1
j_gene: TRBJ2-1
abundance: few
CDR3nt: TGCGCCAGCAGCCAAGATCGCTACCAAGACAATGAGCAGTTCTTC
CDR3aa: CASSQDRYQDNEQFF

len: 19
d_gene: -
v_gene: TRBV5-1
j_gene: TRBJ2-3
abundance: few
CDR3nt: TGCGCCAGCAGCTTGAGGACGGGTGTCGGGGGGCCCAGGACAGATACGCAGTATTTT
CDR3aa: CASSLRTGVGGPRTDTQYF

len: 13
d_gene: -
v_gene: TRBV14
j_gene: TRBJ1-2
abundance: -
CDR3nt: TGTGCCAGCAGCCAACTTAGAAACTATGGCTACACCTTC
CDR3aa: CASSQLRNYGYTF

len: 13
d_gene: TRBD1
v_gene: TRBV5-1
j_gene: TRBJ1-1
abundance: few
CDR3nt: TGCGCCAGCAGCTGGGACAGGGAGGCTGAAGCTTTCTTT
CDR3aa: CASSWDREAEAFF

len: 15
d_gene: -
v_gene: TRBV7-2
j_gene: TRBJ1-6
abundance: many
CDR3nt: TGTGCCAGCAGCTTACAACAGACTTTTAATTCACCCCTCCACTTT
CDR3aa: CASSLQQTFNSPLHF

len: 11
d_gene: -
v_gene: TRBV6-2/TRBV6-3
j_gene: TRBJ1-1
abundance: -
CDR3nt: TGTGCCAGCCTAGGGCGCACTGAAGCTTTCTTT
CDR3aa: CASLGRTEAFF

len: 13
d_gene: -
v_gene: TRBV30
j_gene: TRBJ2-1
abundance: few
CDR3nt: TGTGCCTGGGCAGGAGGGACGCGGGGTGAGCAGTTCTTC
CDR3aa: CAWAGGTRGEQFF

len: 14
d_gene: TRBD1
v_gene: TRBV2
j_gene: TRBJ2-1
abundance: -
CDR3nt: TGTGCCACCAAACCGGGACAGGGTAACAATGAGCAGTTCTTC
CDR3aa: CATKPGQGNNEQFF

len: 16
d_gene: TRBD2
v_gene: TRBV2
j_gene: TRBJ2-3
abundance: -
CDR3nt: TGTGCCAGCAGTGAAGCTCGGACTAGCGGCACAGATACGCAGTATTTT
CDR3aa: CASSEARTSGTDTQYF

len: 12
d_gene: -
v_gene: TRBV20-1
j_gene: TRBJ1-1
abundance: -
CDR3nt: TGCAGTGCTAGAAAGGAGAACACTGAAGCTTTCTTT
CDR3aa: CSARKENTEAFF

len: 15
d_gene: -
v_gene: TRBV27
j_gene: TRBJ2-1
abundance: few
CDR3nt: TGTGCCAGCAGTTTAGTCGAGCCCTCCTACAATGAGCAGTTCTTC
CDR3aa: CASSLVEPSYNEQFF

len: 15
d_gene: -
v_gene: TRBV7-9
j_gene: TRBJ2-1
abundance: few
CDR3nt: TGTGCCAGCAGCTTAGCAGCTACCCCAGGGAATGAGCAGTTCTTC
CDR3aa: CASSLAATPGNEQFF

len: 17
d_gene: TRBD1
v_gene: TRBV4-2
j_gene: TRBJ1-2
abundance: -
CDR3nt: TGTGCCAGCAGCCAAGTCCGGGACAGGGGATTCGGCTATGGCTACACCTTC
CDR3aa: CASSQVRDRGFGYGYTF

len: 17
d_gene: -
v_gene: TRBV20-1
j_gene: TRBJ2-1
abundance: few
CDR3nt: TGCAGTGCTGGACTCCCCTCCATAGCGGCGTCCTACAATGAGCAGTTCTTC
CDR3aa: CSAGLPSIAASYNEQFF

len: 15
d_gene: -
v_gene: TRBV6-2/TRBV6-3
j_gene: TRBJ1-2
abundance: -
CDR3nt: TGTGCCAGCAGTCAGCAGGGAAAACGGGACTATGGCTACACCTTC
CDR3aa: CASSQQGKRDYGYTF

len: 16
d_gene: TRBD1
v_gene: TRBV9
j_gene: TRBJ1-4
abundance: few
CDR3nt: TGTGCCAGCAGCCCAAGACAGGGAAACGATAATGAAAAACTGTTTTTT
CDR3aa: CASSPRQGNDNEKLFF

len: 15
d_gene: -
v_gene: TRBV12-3/TRBV12-4
j_gene: TRBJ1-5
abundance: -
CDR3nt: TGTGCCAGCAGTTTAATGTCGTGGGGGCCCCAGCCCCAGCATTTT
CDR3aa: CASSLMSWGPQPQHF

len: 14
d_gene: TRBD2
v_gene: TRBV3-1
j_gene: TRBJ2-3
abundance: -
CDR3nt: TGTGCCACAGCGGCTAGCGGGGGCACAGATACGCAGTATTTT
CDR3aa: CATAASGGTDTQYF

len: 15
d_gene: -
v_gene: TRBV20-1
j_gene: TRBJ2-3
abundance: -
CDR3nt: TGCAGTGCCCGTGGATTACAGGGAATCACAGATACGCAGTATTTT
CDR3aa: CSARGLQGITDTQYF

len: 15
d_gene: TRBD2
v_gene: TRBV20-1
j_gene: TRBJ2-1
abundance: many
CDR3nt: TGCAGTGCCGAGGAGGGGACTAGCGGAGACAATGAGCAGTTCTTC
CDR3aa: CSAEEGTSGDNEQFF

len: 15
d_gene: TRBD1
v_gene: TRBV6-6
j_gene: TRBJ2-3
abundance: -
CDR3nt: TGTGCCAGCAGTTACGGACAGGTTAGCACAGATACGCAGTATTTT
CDR3aa: CASSYGQVSTDTQYF

len: 17
d_gene: -
v_gene: TRBV6-2/TRBV6-3
j_gene: TRBJ1-5
abundance: -
CDR3nt: TGTGCCAGCAGTTACTCGGACGGGAGGATAGGCAATCAGCCCCAGCATTTT
CDR3aa: CASSYSDGRIGNQPQHF

len: 13
d_gene: -
v_gene: TRBV25-1
j_gene: TRBJ2-3
abundance: -
CDR3nt: TGTGCCAGCAGTGAACATCCACGGGATACGCAGTATTTT
CDR3aa: CASSEHPRDTQYF

len: 13
d_gene: -
v_gene: TRBV2
j_gene: TRBJ2-6
abundance: few
CDR3nt: TGTTCCCGGAGAGAAGCTGGGGCCAACGTCCTGACTTTC
CDR3aa: CSRREAGANVLTF

len: 12
d_gene: -
v_gene: TRBV7-9
j_gene: TRBJ2-7
abundance: few
CDR3nt: TGTGCCAGTTCGGCCGGGGGTCTCGAGCAGTACTTC
CDR3aa: CASSAGGLEQYF

len: 15
d_gene: TRBD2
v_gene: TRBV10-3
j_gene: TRBJ2-3
abundance: -
CDR3nt: TGTGCCATCAGAAAAGCGGGAGAGGGGACAGATACGCAGTATTTT
CDR3aa: CAIRKAGEGTDTQYF

len: 16
d_gene: -
v_gene: TRBV7-3
j_gene: TRBJ1-1
abundance: -
CDR3nt: TGTGCCAGCAGCTTAATGGGGCCAAGCACGAACACTGAAGCTTTCTTT
CDR3aa: CASSLMGPSTNTEAFF

len: 16
d_gene: -
v_gene: TRBV12-3/TRBV12-4
j_gene: TRBJ1-5
abundance: -
CDR3nt: TGTGCCAGCAGTTTAATCGCGGGTTTTGGCAATCAGCCCCAGCATTTT
CDR3aa: CASSLIAGFGNQPQHF

len: 14
d_gene: -
v_gene: TRBV12-3/TRBV12-4
j_gene: TRBJ1-4
abundance: -
CDR3nt: TGTGCCAGCAGTTTAAGACAGGCCAATGAAAAACTGTTTTTT
CDR3aa: CASSLRQANEKLFF

len: 16
d_gene: -
v_gene: TRBV3-1
j_gene: TRBJ2-5
abundance: -
CDR3nt: TGTGCCAGCAGCCAGACCGACGGGGACCGGGGGAAGACCCAGTACTTC
CDR3aa: CASSQTDGDRGKTQYF

len: 16
d_gene: -
v_gene: TRBV3-1
j_gene: TRBJ2-7
abundance: few
CDR3nt: TGTGCCAGCAGCCAAGATCGGGGCCTTACAGTCAACGAGCAGTACTTC
CDR3aa: CASSQDRGLTVNEQYF

len: 15
d_gene: -
v_gene: TRBV3-1
j_gene: TRBJ2-2
abundance: few
CDR3nt: TGTGCCAGCAGCCAAGGACGGGCGAACACCGGGGAGCTGTTTTTT
CDR3aa: CASSQGRANTGELFF

len: 13
d_gene: -
v_gene: TRBV5-5
j_gene: TRBJ2-7
abundance: -
CDR3nt: TGTGCCAGCAGCTTTGGAGATGGGTACGAGCAGTACTTC
CDR3aa: CASSFGDGYEQYF

len: 18
d_gene: -
v_gene: TRBV15
j_gene: TRBJ2-3
abundance: few
CDR3nt: TGTGCCACCAGCAGAGAGGGGGCCAGCGGAGTGGTTGAGAATACGCAGTATTTT
CDR3aa: CATSREGASGVVENTQYF